Shown below are 21 T cell receptor beta chains from a single sample sequenced in a study of blood T cell repertoires in COVID-19. Some clones are missing from TCRdb's copy, which holds only in-frame ones; the method was immunoSEQ multiplex PCR. The sample has about 230,000 clones; roughly 82% are singletons. Sample: peripheral blood. These TCRs come from a man in his forties or fifties who had recovered from COVID-19.

The chain links TRBV2 to TRBJ1-2, with 8 bases lining up with TRBD1. V trimming: 4 bases; J trimming: 5 bases; junction bases outside the gene matches: 12. Germline CDR1 and CDR2: SNHLY and FYNNEI. The CDR3 extends over 16 amino acids. The CDR3 region is CASSGATGGQWYGYTF. In DNA, the CDR3 is TGTGCCAGCAGTGGGGCCACAGGGGGACAATGGTATGGCTACACCTTC.

CDR3 residues: CASGTTGHRQPQHF. As DNA, the CDR3 is TGTGCTAGTGGAACGACAGGCCACAGGCAGCCCCAGCATTTT. This sequence joins TRBV12-5 and TRBJ1-5; tentative D call: TRBD1 (6 bases). Germline loops: CDR1 LGHNT, CDR2 FRNRAP. The CDR3 is 14 residues long. V lost 6 bases to trimming and J lost 7 bases, with 16 bases between them.

The rearrangement joins TRBV5-5 to TRBJ2-5; D gene uncertain. Per germline, CDR1 SGHKS and CDR2 YYEKEE (reference sequence). Between the trimmed V and J ends, which lost 2 bases and 0 bases, there was a span of 11 bases. The CDR3 is 15 residues long. CDR3 DNA: TGTGCCAGCAGCTTAGCCCGCCGATACCAAGAGACCCAGTACTTC. Its protein product is CASSLARRYQETQYF.

The chain links TRBV6-5 to TRBJ1-5, with D possibly matching TRBD1 (5 bases). Germline loops: CDR1 MNHEY, CDR2 SVGAGI. V shed 5 bases and J shed 6 bases, with 14 bases lying between them. The CDR3 extends over 14 amino acids. In DNA, the CDR3 is TGTGCCAGCAGTCGGACGGTCACAGGTCAGCCCCAGCATTTT. Protein: CASSRTVTGQPQHF.

The V and J genes are TRBV2 and TRBJ1-2; 7 bases are a match to TRBD1. In germline, CDR1 is SNHLY, CDR2 FYNNEI. J gave up 7 bases and V 4 bases, and 6 bases lay outside the gene matches. This CDR3 contains 13 residues. CDR3 nucleotides: TGTGCCAGCAGTGTCGGGTCAGGGGGTGGCTACACCTTC. Protein sequence: CASSVGSGGGYTF.

This rearrangement joins TRBV6-5 to TRBJ2-7, with 9 bases fitting TRBD1. V shed 5 bases and J 2 bases; nucleotides not matched to a gene: 7. This CDR3 spans 15 amino acids. Germline-derived CDR1 and CDR2 are MNHEY and SVGAGI. The CDR3: CASSRIGTGTYEQYF. In DNA form, the CDR3 reads TGTGCCAGCAGTCGAATCGGGACAGGGACCTACGAGCAGTACTTC.

V and J are TRBV11-2 and TRBJ2-3; D gene unclear. CDR3 size: 14 residues. Germline-derived CDR1 and CDR2 are SGHAT and FQNNGV. The ends were cut back, 0 bases at V and 4 bases at J, with 8 bases in the middle. In DNA form, the CDR3 reads TGTGCCAGCAGCTTAGATGCGCGCTCAGATACGCAGTATTTT. It codes for CASSLDARSDTQYF.

The V call is TRBV24-1, the J call TRBJ2-1; TRBD2 matches at 16 bases. With 9 bases clipped from V and 8 bases from J, the junction kept 6 bases outside the gene matches. Per the germline V gene, CDR1 is KGHDR and CDR2 is SFDVKD. The CDR3 runs 15 residues. CDR3 sequence (DNA): TGTGCCACCGGGGGGACTAGCGGGAGGGCCGATGAGCAGTTCTTC. Its translation: CATGGTSGRADEQFF.

The chain is built from TRBV5-6 and TRBJ1-1; tentative D call: TRBD1 (6 bases). V was clipped by 4 bases and J by 0 bases, with 7 bases between them. The CDR3 extends over 13 amino acids. Germline-derived CDR1 and CDR2 are SGHDT and YYEEEE. The CDR3 protein is CASSGQLNTEAFF. The CDR3 DNA is TGTGCCAGCAGCGGACAGTTGAACACTGAAGCTTTCTTT. Supplemented by reference TRBV5-6 and TRBJ1-1, the full variable domain reads DAGVTQSPTHLIKTRGQQVTLRCSPKSGHDTVSWYQQALGQGPQFIFQYYEEEERQRGNFPDRFSGHQFPNYSSELNVNALLLGDSALYLCASSGQLNTEAFFGQGTRLTVV.

The chain is built from TRBV6-5 and TRBJ2-3, with 8 bases matching TRBD1. The V segment lost 6 bases and the J segment 2 bases; nucleotides outside the gene matches: 4. This CDR3 has 14 amino acids. Germline V lookup: CDR1 MNHEY, CDR2 SVGAGI. The CDR3 DNA follows: TGTGCCAGCAGATTGACAGGGGTCACAGATACGCAGTATTTT. Protein sequence: CASRLTGVTDTQYF.

The gene calls are TRBV18 and TRBJ2-7; D may be TRBD1 (6 bases). Deletions cut 6 bases from V and 2 bases from J, with 14 bases between. CDR1 and CDR2 (germline): KGHSH, LQKENI. The CDR3 runs 14 residues. The CDR3 DNA reads TGTGCCAGCTCTCGCAACAGGGAGACCTACGAGCAGTACTTC. It is translated as CASSRNRETYEQYF. The variable domain in full, completed from reference TRBV18 and TRBJ2-7, reads NAGVMQNPRHLVRRRGQEARLRCSPMKGHSHVYWYRQLPEEGLKFMVYLQKENIIDESGMPKERFSAEFPKEGPSILRIQQVVRGDSAAYFCASSRNRETYEQYFGPGTRLTVT.

This clone has a handful of counts. The V gene is TRBV27, the J gene TRBJ1-1; possible D gene TRBD1, 6 bases. CDR3 length equals 12 residues. Germline loops: CDR1 MNHEY, CDR2 SMNVEV (reference sequence). V was clipped by 5 bases and J by 4 bases, with 8 bases between them. The CDR3 bases are TGTGCCAGCAGTACAGGGTTCACTGAAGCTTTCTTT. This translates into CASSTGFTEAFF.

The chain carries TRBV5-6 and TRBJ2-3, with D perhaps matching TRBD2 (6 bases). V lost 7 bases to trimming and J lost 3 bases, with 18 bases between them. There are 15 residues in the CDR3. Germline lookup yields CDR1 SGHDT and CDR2 YYEEEE. DNA for the CDR3: TGTGCCAGCTCCCAATTCGGCGGGATTACAGATACGCAGTATTTT. It is translated as CASSQFGGITDTQYF. Complete variable domain (other parts from reference TRBV5-6 and TRBJ2-3): DAGVTQSPTHLIKTRGQQVTLRCSPKSGHDTVSWYQQALGQGPQFIFQYYEEEERQRGNFPDRFSGHQFPNYSSELNVNALLLGDSALYLCASSQFGGITDTQYFGPGTRLTVL.

V gene TRBV19 combines with J gene TRBJ1-1; D is perhaps TRBD1 (5 bases). V gave up 2 bases and J gave up 3 bases, with 19 bases separating them. Germline V gene lookup returns CDR1 LNHDA and CDR2 SQIVND (reference sequence). The CDR3 is made up of 17 amino acids. The CDR3 region is CASSILLGQGGDTEAFF. The CDR3 DNA sequence: TGTGCCAGTAGTATACTCCTTGGGCAGGGTGGTGACACTGAAGCTTTCTTT.

The V and J genes are TRBV5-4 and TRBJ1-2, with a weak D call TRBD1 (6 bases). The V and J ends lost 4 bases and 4 bases respectively, with 17 bases between them. This CDR3 has 15 residues. The germline V gene has CDR1 SGHNT and CDR2 YYREEE (reference sequence). In nucleotides, the CDR3 is TGTGCCAGCAGCCTGGGGTACAGGGAAGGCTATGGCTACACCTTC. Amino acid sequence: CASSLGYREGYGYTF.

The CDR3 DNA follows: TGTGCCAGTGCCGGGACAGGGTCGAACGAGCAGTACTTC. Translated: CASAGTGSNEQYF. The chain joins TRBV19 to TRBJ2-7, with 9 bases fitting TRBD1. CDR1 and CDR2 from the germline V gene are LNHDA and SQIVND (reference sequence). This CDR3 contains 13 residues. The junction had 7 bases not matched to a gene; V was cut back by 8 bases and J by 5 bases.

J is TRBJ1-1 and V is TRBV3-1 (or the pseudogene TRBV3-2); no reliable D call. The CDR3 runs 13 residues. Trimming took 3 bases from V and 5 from J, leaving 10 bases between them. Per germline, CDR1 LGHDT and CDR2 YNNKEL (reference sequence). The CDR3 region has the DNA TGTGCCAGCAGCCATCTCCAGAGGACTGAAGCTTTCTTT. Translated: CASSHLQRTEAFF.

The rearrangement links TRBV6-5 to TRBJ1-2; no firm D call. Trimming removed 5 bases at V and 6 bases at J, with 19 bases between. The CDR3 length is 15 residues. CDR1 MNHEY and CDR2 SVGAGI come from the germline V gene. The CDR3: CASSRVPGSFHGYTF. The CDR3 DNA sequence: TGTGCCAGCAGTCGAGTTCCAGGTTCTTTCCATGGCTACACCTTC.

The CDR3 is CASIGRGDTGELFF. The CDR3 DNA follows: TGCGCCAGCATCGGCAGGGGGGACACCGGGGAGCTGTTTTTT. The chain couples TRBV10-2 to TRBJ2-2; perhaps TRBD1 as D (7 bases). This CDR3 region has 14 residues. Germline V gene lookup returns CDR1 WSHSY and CDR2 SAAADI. With 7 bases removed from V and 3 bases from J, the gap between germline ends came to 12 bases.

This clone was counted once. V usage is TRBV2 and J usage is TRBJ2-3; D not certain. Per the germline V gene, CDR1 is SNHLY and CDR2 is FYNNEI. The CDR3 contains 11 residues. V was shortened by 4 bases and J by 5 bases, with 4 bases between the two germline ends. DNA of the CDR3: TGTGCCAGCAGTGCGCGAGATACGCAGTATTTT. Residues: CASSARDTQYF. Combining the CDR3 with reference TRBV2 and TRBJ2-3 gives the whole variable domain EPEVTQTPSHQVTQMGQEVILRCVPISNHLYFYWYRQILGQKVEFLVSFYNNEISEKSEIFDDQFSVERPDGSNFTLKIRSTKLEDSAMYFCASSARDTQYFGPGTRLTVL.

This clone was recorded a few times. The chain is built from TRBV2 and TRBJ2-1; 9 nucleotides match TRBD2. Germline V gene sequence: CDR1 SNHLY, CDR2 FYNNEI. The CDR3 extends over 16 amino acids. Losses at the gene ends were 5 bases for V and 7 bases for J; bases not matched to a gene: 12. The CDR3 nucleotides are TGTGCCAGCAGTATTGGGAGACTAGCGGCTCGAAATGAGCAGTTCTTC. Translated: CASSIGRLAARNEQFF.